Presented here are 22 T cell receptor beta chains from one specimen sequenced in a study of cytomegalovirus exposure and HLA in healthy donors. It was with 60 Vbeta and 13 Jbeta primers that the PCR ran. TCRdb keeps only in-frame clones here, not all; method: immunoSEQ multiplex PCR. The sample has about 77,000 clones, roughly 78% seen once. Sequenced input: PBMCs. These receptors came from a man aged 40-55 years in good health and CMV-seronegative.

The chain has TRBV19 and TRBJ2-7, with TRBD1 matching over 11 bases. Germline CDR1 is LNHDA and CDR2 is SQIVND (reference sequence). This CDR3 has 14 residues. V lost 4 bases and J lost 7; bases outside the gene matches: 6. CDR3 sequence (DNA): TGTGCCAGTAGTAGGACAGGGGGCTCGCGAGAGCAGTACTTC. Amino acids: CASSRTGGSREQYF.

This clone came up once. V gene TRBV2 combines with J gene TRBJ2-6, with 7 bases fitting TRBD1. Trimming took 11 bases from V and 8 from J; bases not matched to a gene: 6. The CDR3 extends over 12 amino acids. CDR1 is SNHLY and CDR2 is FYNNEI in the germline V gene. The CDR3 spells CASKTGPNVLTF. The CDR3 DNA is TGTGCCTCCAAGACAGGGCCCAACGTCCTGACTTTC.

The CDR3: CASSGREGYTEAFF. The CDR3 bases are TGTGCCAGCAGCGGAAGGGAGGGATACACTGAAGCTTTCTTT. The chain couples TRBV7-8 to TRBJ1-1; no firm D call. V gave up 5 bases and J gave up 3 bases, with 13 bases separating them. The CDR3 is 14 amino acids. CDR1 is SGHVS, CDR2 FQNEAQ, per germline.

The gene calls are TRBV28 and TRBJ2-7; D is ambiguous. V shed 6 bases and J shed 0 bases, with 15 bases lying between them. The CDR3 runs 15 residues. Germline V gene lookup returns CDR1 MDHEN and CDR2 SYDVKM. The CDR3 region is CASRIRLRSSYEQYF. DNA for the CDR3: TGTGCCAGCAGAATTAGACTGAGGAGCTCCTACGAGCAGTACTTC.

Note on this clone: One junction end disagrees with the germline gene, perhaps due to a read error. The chain employs TRBV19 and TRBJ2-7; 9 bases agree with TRBD2. The CDR3 consists of 16 residues. Germline CDR1 and CDR2: LNHDA and SQIVND (reference sequence). This chain's CDR3 is CTSSIRGSGRSYEQYF. In DNA, the CDR3 is TGTACCAGTAGTATACGGGGTAGCGGGAGATCCTACGAGCAGTACTTC. The full variable domain, with the rest looked up from reference TRBV19 and TRBJ2-7, is DGGITQSPKYLFRKEGQNVTLSCEQNLNHDAMYWYRQDPGQGLRLIYYSQIVNDFQKGDIAEGYSVSREKKESFPLTVTSAQKNPTAFYLCTSSIRGSGRSYEQYFGPGTRLTVT.

The chain carries TRBV5-1 and TRBJ1-1, with TRBD1 matching over 10 bases. The CDR3 length is 15 residues. V lost 4 bases, J lost 5 bases, and 8 bases stayed unmatched. Germline values: CDR1 SGHRS, CDR2 YFSETQ. CDR3 sequence: CASSVAGTGATEAFF. Here the CDR3 DNA reads TGCGCCAGCAGCGTTGCAGGGACAGGGGCGACTGAAGCTTTCTTT.

The chain employs TRBV7-9 and TRBJ1-1; 7 nucleotides agree with TRBD1. J lost 3 bases, V lost 6 bases, and 13 bases had no gene match. The V gene's germline CDR1 is SEHNR and CDR2 FQNEAQ (reference sequence). The CDR3 sequence is 16 residues long. The CDR3 sequence: CASSSPPGQPYTEAFF. Here the CDR3 DNA reads TGTGCCAGCAGTTCACCTCCGGGACAGCCTTACACTGAAGCTTTCTTT.

The chain links TRBV10-3 to TRBJ2-7, with D perhaps TRBD1 (6 bases). Trimming took off 6 bases at V and 5 bases at J, with 14 bases between the two ends. The CDR3 loop spans 13 amino acids. Germline V gives CDR1 ENHRY, CDR2 SYGVKD. CDR3 coding DNA: TGTGCCATCAGGGCCGGGACATTGAACGAGCAGTACTTC. Its protein product is CAIRAGTLNEQYF.

Turning to this clone: The sample contains more than one DNA sequence encoding this CDR3. The V call is TRBV30, the J call TRBJ1-2; TRBD1 might be the D (5 bases). Germline values: CDR1 GTSNPN, CDR2 SVGIG (reference sequence). The CDR3 has 13 residues. The germline V and J ends were trimmed by 0 bases and 7 bases, with 12 bases remaining between them. The chain's CDR3 is CAWSVGTGFGYTF. The CDR3 DNA sequence: TGTGCCTGGAGTGTAGGTACAGGCTTTGGCTACACCTTC.

This clone came up a few times. The chain carries TRBV6-4 and TRBJ2-2, with TRBD2 matching over 10 bases. CDR1 and CDR2 from the germline V gene are MRHNA and SNTAGT. With V trimmed by 1 base and J by 1 base, 0 bases remained unmatched. This CDR3 contains 16 residues. The CDR3 DNA follows: TGTGCCAGCAGTGACTTAGCGGGAGGGAACACCGGGGAGCTGTTTTTT. As protein: CASSDLAGGNTGELFF.

The CDR3 loop is CASSPGQGAGYEQYF. The CDR3 nucleotides are TGTGCCAGCAGCCCCGGACAGGGGGCGGGCTACGAGCAGTACTTC. The genes are TRBV5-4 and TRBJ2-7, with 11 bases aligning to TRBD1. There are 15 residues in the CDR3. CDR1 and CDR2 (germline): SGHNT, YYREEE (reference sequence). Germline trimming cut 4 bases from V and 3 bases from J; bases unmatched to any gene: 6.

This clone was counted only a few times. The chain carries TRBV7-9 and TRBJ2-5, with D perhaps TRBD1 (5 bases). The CDR3 sequence is 17 residues long. The germline gives CDR1 SEHNR, CDR2 FQNEAQ (reference sequence). The V end was cut by 4 bases, the J end by 2 bases, with 20 bases between. The CDR3 DNA follows: TGTGCCAGCAGCTCCCGACCCGGACATAATGGACAAGAGACCCAGTACTTC. It encodes CASSSRPGHNGQETQYF.

The chain joins TRBV14 to TRBJ2-3, with TRBD2 identical over 12 bases. Germline lookup yields CDR1 SGHDN and CDR2 FVKESK. The junction had 4 bases not matched to a gene; V was cut back by 4 bases and J by 2 bases. This CDR3 contains 16 residues. The CDR3 loop is CASSPRTSGDTDTQYF. The CDR3 nucleotides are TGTGCCAGCAGCCCTAGGACTAGCGGGGACACAGATACGCAGTATTTT.

This chain's CDR3 is CASSSLRQGRPEQYF. The CDR3 DNA follows: TGTGCCAGCAGTTCCCTACGACAGGGGCGTCCCGAGCAGTACTTC. This chain uses TRBV27 with TRBJ2-5; 8 nucleotides agree with TRBD1. Judging by the DNA end, TRBJ2-7 fits better; the J call may be wrong. Germline V gene sequence: CDR1 MNHEY, CDR2 SMNVEV (reference sequence). This CDR3 has 15 amino acids.

The rearrangement joins TRBV6-6 to TRBJ2-7, with D perhaps TRBD2 (5 bases). Germline V CDR1 and CDR2: MNHNY, SVGAGI (reference sequence). The CDR3 has 14 amino acids. V lost 4 bases, J lost 2 bases, and 12 bases lay in between. CDR3 sequence: CASSSRTPPYEQYF. The CDR3 DNA reads TGTGCCAGCAGTTCACGGACTCCCCCCTACGAGCAGTACTTC.

The chain recombines TRBV14 with TRBJ1-4; D unresolved. V was shortened by 0 bases and J by 0 bases, with 14 bases between the two germline ends. CDR3 length: 18 residues. Germline values: CDR1 SGHDN, CDR2 FVKESK. CDR3 protein: CASSQDTGSASTNEKLFF. The CDR3 nucleotides read TGTGCCAGCAGCCAAGATACGGGGTCCGCCTCAACTAATGAAAAACTGTTTTTT.

This clone has just a few counts. The V call is TRBV7-3, the J call TRBJ1-2, with a possible D match to TRBD1 (5 bases). Germline CDR1 SGHTA, CDR2 FQGTGA. Trimming shortened V by 2 bases and J by 7 bases, and 11 bases separated the two germline ends. This CDR3 has 13 amino acids. The CDR3 spells CASSLGGVGGYTF. The CDR3 DNA sequence: TGTGCCAGCAGCTTAGGGGGGGTAGGTGGCTACACCTTC.

To note about this clone: A junction end diverges from the germline sequence, so it may reflect a read error. The rearrangement uses TRBV2 and TRBJ1-5; D not resolved. CDR3 length equals 15 residues. Germline assignment: CDR1 SNHLY and CDR2 FYNNEI. In nucleotides, the CDR3 is TGTGTCAGCAGTGGCACCGGGGTCTCTAATCAGCCCCAGCATTTT. Translating gives CVSSGTGVSNQPQHF.

The chain is built from TRBV5-4 and TRBJ1-1; D remains unclear. This CDR3 comprises 14 residues. Trimming removed 0 bases at V and 4 bases at J, with 10 bases between. The V gene's germline CDR1 is SGHNT and CDR2 YYREEE (reference sequence). The CDR3 reads CASSLEGGSTEAFF. CDR3 coding DNA: TGTGCCAGCAGCTTGGAGGGTGGGAGCACTGAAGCTTTCTTT.

The chain employs TRBV7-8 and TRBJ2-5, with 7 positions matching TRBD2. Germline V gene lookup returns CDR1 SGHVS and CDR2 FQNEAQ. This CDR3 is 14 amino acids long. With 4 bases clipped from V and 2 bases from J, the junction kept 4 bases outside the gene matches. In DNA, the CDR3 is TGTGCCAGCAGCTCTTGGACTAGTCAAGAGACCCAGTACTTC. Protein sequence: CASSSWTSQETQYF.

The genes are TRBV27 and TRBJ2-1, with TRBD2 matching 7 bases. The CDR3 consists of 15 residues. Germline V gives CDR1 MNHEY, CDR2 SMNVEV (reference sequence). J lost 3 bases, V lost 2 bases, and 4 bases had no gene match. The chain's CDR3 is CASSLGLADYNEQFF. Here the CDR3 DNA reads TGTGCCAGCAGTTTAGGGCTAGCGGACTACAATGAGCAGTTCTTC.

This chain connects TRBV25-1 to TRBJ2-5, with D possibly matching TRBD2 (6 bases). The CDR3 totals 17 residues. V shed 2 bases and J shed 1 base, with 17 bases lying between them. Germline CDR1 and CDR2: MGHDK and SYGVNS. Written as DNA, the CDR3 is TGTGCCAGCAGTGAAGATAATGCGGGATTTGGCCAAGAGACCCAGTACTTC. It is translated as CASSEDNAGFGQETQYF.